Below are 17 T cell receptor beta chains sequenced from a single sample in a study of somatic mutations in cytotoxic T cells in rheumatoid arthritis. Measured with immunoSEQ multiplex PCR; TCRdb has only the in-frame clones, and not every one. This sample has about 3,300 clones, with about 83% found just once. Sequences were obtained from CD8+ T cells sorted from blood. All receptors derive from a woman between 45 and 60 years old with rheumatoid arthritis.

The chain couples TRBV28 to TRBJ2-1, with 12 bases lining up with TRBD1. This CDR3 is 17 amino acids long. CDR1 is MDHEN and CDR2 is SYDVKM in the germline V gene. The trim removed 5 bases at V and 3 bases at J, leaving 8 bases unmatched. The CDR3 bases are TGTGCCAGCAGTCCTCTGGGACAGGGGGCAGTCTACAATGAGCAGTTCTTC. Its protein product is CASSPLGQGAVYNEQFF.

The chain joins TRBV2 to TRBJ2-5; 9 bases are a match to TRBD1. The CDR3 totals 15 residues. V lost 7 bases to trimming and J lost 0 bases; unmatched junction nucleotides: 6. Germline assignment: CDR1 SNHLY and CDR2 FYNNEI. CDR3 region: CASKLGQGDQETQYF. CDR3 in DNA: TGTGCCAGCAAGTTGGGACAGGGTGACCAAGAGACCCAGTACTTC.

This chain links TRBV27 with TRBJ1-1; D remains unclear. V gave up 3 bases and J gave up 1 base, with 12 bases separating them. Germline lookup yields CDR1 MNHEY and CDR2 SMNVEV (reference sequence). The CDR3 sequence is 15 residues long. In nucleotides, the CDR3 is TGTGCCAGCAGTTTCGGGCGGGCTGGGAACACTGAAGCTTTCTTT. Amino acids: CASSFGRAGNTEAFF.

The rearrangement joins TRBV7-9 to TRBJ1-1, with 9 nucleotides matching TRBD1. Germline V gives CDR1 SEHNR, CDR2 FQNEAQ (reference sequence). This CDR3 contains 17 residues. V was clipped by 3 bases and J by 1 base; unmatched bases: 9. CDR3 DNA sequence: TGTGCCAGCAGCTTTTTACCGGGACAGGGAACGAACACTGAAGCTTTCTTT. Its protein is CASSFLPGQGTNTEAFF. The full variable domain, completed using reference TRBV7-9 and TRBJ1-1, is DTGVSQNPRHKITKRGQNVTFRCDPISEHNRLYWYRQTLGQGPEFLTYFQNEAQLEKSRLLSDRFSAERPKGSFSTLEIQRTEQGDSAMYLCASSFLPGQGTNTEAFFGQGTRLTVV.

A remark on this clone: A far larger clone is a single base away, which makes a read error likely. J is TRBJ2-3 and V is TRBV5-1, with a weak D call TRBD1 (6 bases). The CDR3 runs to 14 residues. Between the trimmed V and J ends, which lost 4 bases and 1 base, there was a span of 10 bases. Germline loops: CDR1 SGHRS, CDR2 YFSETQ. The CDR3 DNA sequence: TGCGCCAGCAGCCTCGGACAGCGCACAGATACGCAGTATTTT. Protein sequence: CASSLGQRTDTQYF.

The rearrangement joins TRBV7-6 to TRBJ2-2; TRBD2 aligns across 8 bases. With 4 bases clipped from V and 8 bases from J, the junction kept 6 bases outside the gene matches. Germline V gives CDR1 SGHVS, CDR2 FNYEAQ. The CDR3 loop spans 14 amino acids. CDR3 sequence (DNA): TGTGCCAGCAGCTCCCCCGCTAGCGGGGGGGAGCTGTTTTTT. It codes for CASSSPASGGELFF.

Here the CDR3 reads CASSGTGQFQYF. The CDR3 DNA is TGCGCCAGCAGCGGGACAGGGCAATTTCAGTACTTC. The chain recombines TRBV5-1 with TRBJ2-5; 9 bases agree with TRBD1. This CDR3 region has 12 residues. CDR1 and CDR2 (germline): SGHRS, YFSETQ. V dropped 4 bases and J dropped 11; count of bases not matched to a gene: 6.

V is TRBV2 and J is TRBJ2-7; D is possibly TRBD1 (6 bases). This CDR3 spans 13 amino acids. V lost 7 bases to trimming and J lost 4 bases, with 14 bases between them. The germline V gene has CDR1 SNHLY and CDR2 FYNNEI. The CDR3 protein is CASIGMGAYEQYF. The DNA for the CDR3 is TGTGCCAGCATTGGCATGGGGGCTTACGAGCAGTACTTC.

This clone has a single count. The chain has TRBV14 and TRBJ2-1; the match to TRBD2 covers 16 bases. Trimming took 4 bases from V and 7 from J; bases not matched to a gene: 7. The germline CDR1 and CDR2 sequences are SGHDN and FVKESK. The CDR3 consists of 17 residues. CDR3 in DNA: TGTGCCAGCAGCCTCGGGACTAGCGGGAGGGTTAGTAATGAGCAGTTCTTC. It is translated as CASSLGTSGRVSNEQFF.

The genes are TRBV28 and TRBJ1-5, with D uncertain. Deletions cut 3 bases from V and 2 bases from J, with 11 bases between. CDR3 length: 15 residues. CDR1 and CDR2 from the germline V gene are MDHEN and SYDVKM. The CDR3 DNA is TGTGCCAGCAGTTTGGGCGGAGGAGGCAATCAGCCCCAGCATTTT. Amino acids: CASSLGGGGNQPQHF.

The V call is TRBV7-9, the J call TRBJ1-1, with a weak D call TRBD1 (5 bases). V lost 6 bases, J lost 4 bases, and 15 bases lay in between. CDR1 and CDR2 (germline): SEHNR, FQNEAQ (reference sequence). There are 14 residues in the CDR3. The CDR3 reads CASRPPGRGTEAFF. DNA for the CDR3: TGTGCCAGCAGACCTCCCGGGAGGGGCACTGAAGCTTTCTTT.

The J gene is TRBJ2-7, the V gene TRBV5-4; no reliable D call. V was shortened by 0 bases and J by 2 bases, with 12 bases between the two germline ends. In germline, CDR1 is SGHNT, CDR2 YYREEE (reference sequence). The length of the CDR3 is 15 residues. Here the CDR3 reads CASSLADAAAYEQYF. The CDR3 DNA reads TGTGCCAGCAGCTTGGCCGACGCGGCAGCCTACGAGCAGTACTTC.

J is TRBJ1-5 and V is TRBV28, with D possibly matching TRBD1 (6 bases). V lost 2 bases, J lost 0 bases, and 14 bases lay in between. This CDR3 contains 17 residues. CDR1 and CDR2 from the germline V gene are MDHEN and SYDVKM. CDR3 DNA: TGTGCCAGCAGTTTACCCCCAAACAGGGATAGCAATCAGCCCCAGCATTTT. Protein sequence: CASSLPPNRDSNQPQHF.

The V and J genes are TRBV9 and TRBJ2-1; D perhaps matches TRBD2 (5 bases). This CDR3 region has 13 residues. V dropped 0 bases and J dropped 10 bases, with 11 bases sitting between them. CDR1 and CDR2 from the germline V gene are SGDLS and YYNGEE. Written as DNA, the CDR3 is TGTGCCAGCAGCGTAGGGACTTCACTCGAGCAGTTCTTC. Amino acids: CASSVGTSLEQFF. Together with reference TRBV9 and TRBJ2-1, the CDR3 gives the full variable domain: DSGVTQTPKHLITATGQRVTLRCSPRSGDLSVYWYQQSLDQGLQFLIQYYNGEERAKGNILERFSAQQFPDLHSELNLSSLELGDSALYFCASSVGTSLEQFFGPGTRLTVL.

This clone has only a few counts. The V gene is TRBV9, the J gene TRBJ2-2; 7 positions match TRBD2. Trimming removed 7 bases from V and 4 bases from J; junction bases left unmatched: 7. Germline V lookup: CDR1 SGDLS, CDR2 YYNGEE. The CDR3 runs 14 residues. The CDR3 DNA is TGTGCCAGCGCTAGCGGAGGGTCCACCGGGGAGCTGTTTTTT. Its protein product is CASASGGSTGELFF.

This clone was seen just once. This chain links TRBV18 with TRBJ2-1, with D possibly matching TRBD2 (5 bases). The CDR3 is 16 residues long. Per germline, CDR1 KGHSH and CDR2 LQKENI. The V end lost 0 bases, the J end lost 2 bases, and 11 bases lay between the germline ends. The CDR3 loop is CASSPPPGLAYNEQFF. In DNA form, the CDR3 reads TGTGCCAGCTCACCACCGCCGGGATTAGCCTACAATGAGCAGTTCTTC.

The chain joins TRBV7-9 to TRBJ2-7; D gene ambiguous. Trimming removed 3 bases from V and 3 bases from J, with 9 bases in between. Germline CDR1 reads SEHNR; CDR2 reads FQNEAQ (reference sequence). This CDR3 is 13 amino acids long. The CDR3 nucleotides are TGTGCCAGCAGCTTCGGCGGCCTCTACGAGCAGTACTTC. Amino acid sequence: CASSFGGLYEQYF.